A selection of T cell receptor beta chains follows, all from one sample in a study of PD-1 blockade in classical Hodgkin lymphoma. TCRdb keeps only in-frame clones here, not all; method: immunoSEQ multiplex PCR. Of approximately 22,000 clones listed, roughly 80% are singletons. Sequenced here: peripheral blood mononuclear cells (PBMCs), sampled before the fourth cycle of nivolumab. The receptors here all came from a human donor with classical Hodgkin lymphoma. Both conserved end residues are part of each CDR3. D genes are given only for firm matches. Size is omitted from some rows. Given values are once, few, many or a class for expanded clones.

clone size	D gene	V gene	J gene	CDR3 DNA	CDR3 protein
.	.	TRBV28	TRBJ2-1	TGTGCCAGCAGTTTTACCGGGGGTCAGAATGAGCAGTTCTTC	CASSFTGGQNEQFF
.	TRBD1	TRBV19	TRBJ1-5	TGTGCCAGTAGTATTGGCGACAGGGGTGTGAGCAATCAGCCCCAGCATTTT	CASSIGDRGVSNQPQHF
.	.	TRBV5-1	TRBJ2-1	TGCGCCAGCGGATCTTCGGGACAATTATACAATGAGCAGTTCTTC	CASGSSGQLYNEQFF
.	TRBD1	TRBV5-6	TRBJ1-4	TGTGCCAGCAGCTCGGGCAGGGGGCTTGAAAAACTGTTTTTT	CASSSGRGLEKLFF
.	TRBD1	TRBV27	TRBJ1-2	TGTGCCAGCAGTTCGGACGGACAGGCCCCTCTCTATGGCTACACCTTC	CASSSDGQAPLYGYTF
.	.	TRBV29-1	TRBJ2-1	TGCAGCGTTAGAGGCAGGGTTTTGGACAATGAGCAGTTCTTC	CSVRGRVLDNEQFF
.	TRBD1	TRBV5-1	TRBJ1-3	TGCGCCAGCAGCTCAAGTCCGGGACAGGGGGCGTTTGGAAACACCATATATTTT	CASSSSPGQGAFGNTIYF
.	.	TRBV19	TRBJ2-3	TGTGCCAGTAGCCAAGGCGGGACAGATACGCAGTATTTT	CASSQGGTDTQYF
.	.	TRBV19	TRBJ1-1	TGTGCCAGTAGTAGTATGCCCCCGCGGCAGAAGAACACTGAAGCTTTCTTT	CASSSMPPRQKNTEAFF
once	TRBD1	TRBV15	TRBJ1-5	TGTGCCACCAGCAGACACCCGACAGGGGCCGCTCAGCCCCAGCATTTT	CATSRHPTGAAQPQHF